Below, 4 T cell receptor beta chains from the same sample are listed, as sequenced in a study of cytomegalovirus exposure and HLA in healthy donors. Some clones are missing from TCRdb's copy, which holds only in-frame ones; the method was immunoSEQ multiplex PCR. The repertoire includes around 200,000 clones, roughly 88% of them detected once, and 2.5% to 3.5% sits in the top ten. Sample: PBMCs. Receptors originate from a young woman in good health and CMV-seronegative.

The gene calls are TRBV30 and TRBJ2-3, with D possibly being TRBD1 (6 bases). The CDR3 has 15 amino acids. CDR1 and CDR2 (germline): GTSNPN, SVGIG (reference sequence). V lost 4 bases to trimming and J lost 0 bases, with 14 bases between them. CDR3 protein: CAWMTGQLSTDTQYF. The CDR3 DNA reads TGTGCCTGGATGACTGGACAGTTGAGCACAGATACGCAGTATTTT. Filled out from reference TRBV30 and TRBJ2-3, the complete variable domain reads SQTIHQWPATLVQPVGSPLSLECTVEGTSNPNLYWYRQAAGRGLQLLFYSVGIGQISSEVPQNLSASRPQDRQFILSSKKLLLSDSGFYLCAWMTGQLSTDTQYFGPGTRLTVL.

The CDR3 DNA follows: TGTGCCAGCAGCTCCTTGCCCAGGACTCTGAACACCGGGGAGCTGTTTTTT. It yields the protein CASSSLPRTLNTGELFF. This chain joins TRBV7-8 and TRBJ2-2, with D perhaps matching TRBD2 (5 bases). V gave up 4 bases and J gave up 1 base, with 16 bases separating them. CDR1 is SGHVS, CDR2 FQNEAQ, per germline. This CDR3 region has 17 residues.

In this sample, this clone turned up a few times. The rearrangement uses TRBV15 and TRBJ2-7, with D unclear. Trimming removed 5 bases at V and 7 bases at J, with 12 bases between. CDR1 and CDR2 from the germline V gene are LNHNV and YYDKDF (reference sequence). The CDR3 consists of 12 residues. The CDR3 spells CATSEKIGEQYF. The DNA for the CDR3 is TGTGCCACCAGCGAGAAGATCGGGGAGCAGTACTTC. The full variable domain, in which reference TRBV15 and TRBJ2-7 provide the parts outside the CDR3, is DAMVIQNPRYQVTQFGKPVTLSCSQTLNHNVMYWYQQKSSQAPKLLFHYYDKDFNNEADTPDNFQSRRPNTSFCFLDIRSPGLGDTAMYLCATSEKIGEQYFGPGTRLTVT.

This chain connects TRBV4-2 to TRBJ1-3; tentative D call: TRBD1 (6 bases). The germline V and J ends were trimmed by 7 bases and 3 bases, with 22 bases remaining between them. Germline V gene data show CDR1 as LGHNA and CDR2 as YNFKEQ. The CDR3 spans 17 residues. The CDR3: CASTPSQQGPIGNTIYF. The CDR3 DNA reads TGTGCCAGCACCCCCTCTCAACAGGGACCGATTGGAAACACCATATATTTT.